This entry is about one T cell receptor (beta chain). The antigen is not known. The record originates from a study of T cell responses to AZD1222 COVID-19 vaccine. The CDR3 length is 16 residues. V was clipped by 1 base and J by 0 bases, with 13 bases between them. CDR1 and CDR2 from the germline V gene are SGHTA and FQGNSA. Study-level findings and limits: Spike-specific TCR repertoires showed rising breadth and depth after two AZD1222 doses.

Clones were sequenced by immunoSEQ multiplex PCR, and TCRdb holds only the in-frame ones, with some missing. The table lists 110,000 or so clones, more than 85% of them singletons. V and J are TRBV7-2 and TRBJ2-7; perhaps TRBD1 as D (5 bases). This sample comprised peripheral blood, obtained 28 days after the second AZD1222 dose. The TCR sequence derives from an adult who received the AZD1222 COVID-19 vaccine. CDR3 protein: CASSLGLGVRSYEQYF. CDR3 DNA sequence: TGTGCCAGCAGCTTAGGTCTAGGGGTCCGCTCCTACGAGCAGTACTTC.